This T cell receptor beta chain was recovered during a study of cytomegalovirus exposure and HLA in healthy donors. Study details: A prior study identified some 100 million unique TCR beta sequences from 200 million or so T cells.

PCR involved 60 Vbeta and 13 Jbeta primers. TCRdb's table, derived via immunoSEQ multiplex PCR, lists solely in-frame clones and lacks some. The sample contains about 150,000 clones, roughly 80% of which appear only once. There are 17 residues in the CDR3. Germline V gene data show CDR1 as SGHDT and CDR2 as YYEEEE. V lost 0 bases to trimming and J lost 6 bases, with 20 bases between them. The sample consisted of PBMCs. This chain links TRBV5-6 with TRBJ2-3, with a tentative D call TRBD1 (6 bases). This clonotype was obtained from a woman between 45 and 60 years old in good health and CMV-seropositive. CDR3 amino acids: CASSLGTVSVPRDTQYF. Written as DNA, the CDR3 is TGTGCCAGCAGCTTGGGGACAGTCTCGGTCCCCAGGGATACGCAGTATTTT.